This record concerns one T cell receptor beta chain sequence. Its specificity is not known. An end of the junction does not agree with germline; a read error may underlie this. The sample belongs to a study of cytomegalovirus exposure and HLA in healthy donors. About the study: Some 87 million unique TCRs from HLA-typed donors were held in an early release of data.

Germline CDR1 reads MNHNS; CDR2 reads SASEGT. CDR3 size: 18 residues. Study-level results: Most TCR sequences were uncommon, yet certain public TCRs appeared in many donors. In all likelihood, a cluster of highly shared sequence variants was a sequencing artifact. A later analysis found that most CMV-associated TCR beta chains appeared HLA-restricted.

In the PCR, 60 Vbeta and 13 Jbeta primers were used. The data were produced by immunoSEQ multiplex PCR, yet TCRdb's version contains in-frame clones alone and is incomplete. The data contain about 170,000 clones, 70% to 85% of them singletons. Input material: PBMCs. The chain carries TRBV6-1 and TRBJ2-5; TRBD2 matches 10 bases. The source of this sequence is a woman aged 25 to 39 in good health and CMV-seropositive. The CDR3 reads CASSQAGLAARRVETQYF. CDR3 sequence (DNA): TGTGCCAGCAGTCAAGCTGGACTAGCGGCCAGGCGGGTGGAGACCCAGTACTTC.